This T cell receptor (beta chain) was identified in a study of identical twins. General observations from the study: The models gave estimates that fell short of the out-of-frame TCR alpha sharing seen in monozygotic twins.

CDR1 SEHNR and CDR2 FQNEAQ come from the germline V gene (reference sequence). This CDR3 has 14 amino acids. V dropped 1 base and J dropped 7 bases, with 13 bases sitting between them. With regard to this clonotype: What it binds is not known.

MiXCR, run by TCRdb on the 5' RACE reads, gives a single entry per CDR3 protein. The sample consists of some 1,700,000 distinct CDR3 sequences, about 32% of them appearing once. This rearrangement joins TRBV7-9 to TRBJ1-1; no clear D gene. This clonotype was sampled from a newborn girl in good health. Sequencing was performed on cord blood. The CDR3 DNA is TGTGCCAGCAGCTTAGAGGAGGGCCACGATGAAGCTTTCTTT. This gives the protein CASSLEEGHDEAFF.